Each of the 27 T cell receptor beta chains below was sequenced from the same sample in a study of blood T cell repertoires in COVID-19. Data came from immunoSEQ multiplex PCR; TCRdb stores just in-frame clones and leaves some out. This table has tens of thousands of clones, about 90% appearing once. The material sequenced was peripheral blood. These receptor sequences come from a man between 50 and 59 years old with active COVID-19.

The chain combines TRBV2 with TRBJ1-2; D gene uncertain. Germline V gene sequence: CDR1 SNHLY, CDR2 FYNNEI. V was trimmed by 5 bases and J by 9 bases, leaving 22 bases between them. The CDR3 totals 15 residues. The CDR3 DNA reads TGTGCCAGCAGTCAGGACCGGGAGATTAGAAGAAGCTACACCTTC. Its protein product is CASSQDREIRRSYTF. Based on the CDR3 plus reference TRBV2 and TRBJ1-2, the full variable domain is EPEVTQTPSHQVTQMGQEVILRCVPISNHLYFYWYRQILGQKVEFLVSFYNNEISEKSEIFDDQFSVERPDGSNFTLKIRSTKLEDSAMYFCASSQDREIRRSYTFGSGTRLTVV.

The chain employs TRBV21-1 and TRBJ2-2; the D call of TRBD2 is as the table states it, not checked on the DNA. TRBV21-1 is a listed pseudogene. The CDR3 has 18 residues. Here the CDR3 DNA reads TGTGCCAGCAGGCGACAGACTAGCGGGAGGGGGAACACCGGGGAGCTGTTTTTT. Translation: CASRRQTSGRGNTGELFF.

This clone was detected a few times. The CDR3 DNA follows: TGTGCCACCAGCAACCCTGGGACAGGGCAAACCTACGAGCAGTACTTC. This gives the protein CATSNPGTGQTYEQYF. The chain is built from TRBV15 and TRBJ2-7; 9 bases fit TRBD1. CDR1 and CDR2 from the germline V gene are LNHNV and YYDKDF (reference sequence). Losses at the gene ends were 4 bases for V and 2 bases for J; bases not matched to a gene: 9. The CDR3 has 16 amino acids. Looking up the rest from reference TRBV15 and TRBJ2-7 gives the full variable domain: DAMVIQNPRYQVTQFGKPVTLSCSQTLNHNVMYWYQQKSSQAPKLLFHYYDKDFNNEADTPDNFQSRRPNTSFCFLDIRSPGLGDTAMYLCATSNPGTGQTYEQYFGPGTRLTVT.

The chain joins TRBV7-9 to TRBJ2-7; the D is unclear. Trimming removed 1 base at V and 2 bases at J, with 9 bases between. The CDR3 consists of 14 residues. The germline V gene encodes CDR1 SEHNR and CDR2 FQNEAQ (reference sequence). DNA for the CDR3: TGTGCCAGCAGCTTAGAAGGCGGAGCCTACGAGCAGTACTTC. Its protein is CASSLEGGAYEQYF. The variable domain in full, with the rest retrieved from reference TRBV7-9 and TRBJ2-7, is DTGVSQNPRHKITKRGQNVTFRCDPISEHNRLYWYRQTLGQGPEFLTYFQNEAQLEKSRLLSDRFSAERPKGSFSTLEIQRTEQGDSAMYLCASSLEGGAYEQYFGPGTRLTVT.

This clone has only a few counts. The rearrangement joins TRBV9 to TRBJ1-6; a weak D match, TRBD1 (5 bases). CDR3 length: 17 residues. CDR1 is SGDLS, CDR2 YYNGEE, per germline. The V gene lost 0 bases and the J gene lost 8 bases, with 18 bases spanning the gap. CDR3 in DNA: TGTGCCAGCAGCGTAGGGTCCGGGGGAAGGGTGGATTCACCCCTCCACTTT. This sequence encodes CASSVGSGGRVDSPLHF.

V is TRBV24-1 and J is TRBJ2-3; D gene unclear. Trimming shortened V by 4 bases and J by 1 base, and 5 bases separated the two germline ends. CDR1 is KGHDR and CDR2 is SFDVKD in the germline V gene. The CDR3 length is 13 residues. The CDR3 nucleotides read TGTGCCACCAGTGAGGGCGGCACAGATACGCAGTATTTT. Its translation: CATSEGGTDTQYF.

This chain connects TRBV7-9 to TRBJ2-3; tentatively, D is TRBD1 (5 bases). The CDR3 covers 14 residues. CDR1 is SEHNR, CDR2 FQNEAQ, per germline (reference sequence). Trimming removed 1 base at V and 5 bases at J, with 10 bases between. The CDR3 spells CASSLGQGRDTQYF. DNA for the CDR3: TGTGCCAGCAGCTTAGGGCAGGGAAGAGATACGCAGTATTTT.

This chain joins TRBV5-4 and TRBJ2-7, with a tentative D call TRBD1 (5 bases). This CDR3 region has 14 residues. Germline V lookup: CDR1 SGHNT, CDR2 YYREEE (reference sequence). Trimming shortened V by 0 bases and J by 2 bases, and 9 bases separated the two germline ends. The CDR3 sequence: CASSLGDRAYEQYF. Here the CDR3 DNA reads TGTGCCAGCAGCTTGGGCGACAGAGCCTACGAGCAGTACTTC.

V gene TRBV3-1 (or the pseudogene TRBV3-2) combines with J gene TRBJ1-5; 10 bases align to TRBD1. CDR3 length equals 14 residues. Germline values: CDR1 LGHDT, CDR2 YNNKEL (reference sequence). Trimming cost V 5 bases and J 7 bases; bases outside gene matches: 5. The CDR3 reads CASSYGQGGQPQHF. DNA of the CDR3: TGTGCCAGCAGCTACGGACAGGGGGGACAGCCCCAGCATTTT.

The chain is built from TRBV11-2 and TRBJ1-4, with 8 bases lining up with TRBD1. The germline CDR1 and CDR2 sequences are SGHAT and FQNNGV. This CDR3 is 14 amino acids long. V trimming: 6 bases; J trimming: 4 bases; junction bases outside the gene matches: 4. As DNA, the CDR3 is TGTGCCAGCAGATACACAGGGGGTAATGAAAAACTGTTTTTT. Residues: CASRYTGGNEKLFF. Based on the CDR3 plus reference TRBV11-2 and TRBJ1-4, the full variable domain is EAGVAQSPRYKIIEKRQSVAFWCNPISGHATLYWYQQILGQGPKLLIQFQNNGVVDDSQLPKDRFSAERLKGVDSTLKIQPAKLEDSAVYLCASRYTGGNEKLFFGSGTQLSVL.

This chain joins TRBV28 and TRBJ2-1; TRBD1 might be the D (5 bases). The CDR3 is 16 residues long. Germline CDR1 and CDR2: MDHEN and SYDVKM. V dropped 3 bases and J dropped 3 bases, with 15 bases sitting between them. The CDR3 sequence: CASSFNRGTHYNEQFF. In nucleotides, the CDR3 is TGTGCCAGCAGTTTTAATAGGGGTACCCACTACAATGAGCAGTTCTTC.

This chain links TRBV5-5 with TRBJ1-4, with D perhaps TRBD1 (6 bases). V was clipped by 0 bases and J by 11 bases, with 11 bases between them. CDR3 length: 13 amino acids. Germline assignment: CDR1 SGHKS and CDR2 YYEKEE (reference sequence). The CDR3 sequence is CASSLAGQRKLFF. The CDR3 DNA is TGTGCCAGCAGCTTGGCTGGACAGAGGAAACTGTTTTTT.

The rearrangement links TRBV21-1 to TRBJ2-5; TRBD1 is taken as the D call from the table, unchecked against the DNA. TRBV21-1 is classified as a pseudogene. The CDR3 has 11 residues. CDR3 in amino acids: CAAGTEETQYF. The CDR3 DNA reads TGTGCCGCCGGGACAGAAGAGACCCAGTACTTC.

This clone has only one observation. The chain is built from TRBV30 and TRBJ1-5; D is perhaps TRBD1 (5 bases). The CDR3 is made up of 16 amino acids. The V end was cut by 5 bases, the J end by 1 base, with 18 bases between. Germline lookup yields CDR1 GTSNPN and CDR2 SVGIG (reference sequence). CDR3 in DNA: TGTGCCTGGTCTGTTTCAGGGCTAAGGAGCAATCAGCCCCAGCATTTT. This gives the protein CAWSVSGLRSNQPQHF.

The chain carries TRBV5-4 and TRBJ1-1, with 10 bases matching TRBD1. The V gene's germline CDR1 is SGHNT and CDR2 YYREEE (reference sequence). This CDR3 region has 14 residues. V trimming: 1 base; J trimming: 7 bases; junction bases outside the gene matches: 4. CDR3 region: CASSLWTGGVEAFF. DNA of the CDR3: TGTGCCAGCAGCTTGTGGACAGGGGGGGTTGAAGCTTTCTTT.

CDR3 sequence reads: CASTRGSGGFSNQPQHF. In DNA form, the CDR3 reads TGTGCCAGCACGCGAGGGAGTGGAGGGTTCAGCAATCAGCCCCAGCATTTT. The chain carries TRBV7-8 and TRBJ1-5; no definite D call. Trimming removed 7 bases from V and 1 base from J, with 20 bases in between. From germline, CDR1 is SGHVS and CDR2 FQNEAQ. CDR3 size: 17 residues.

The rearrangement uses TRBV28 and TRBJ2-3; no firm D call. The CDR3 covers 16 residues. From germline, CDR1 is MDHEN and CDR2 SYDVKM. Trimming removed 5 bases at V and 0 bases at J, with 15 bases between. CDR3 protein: CASSPPVGVSTDTQYF. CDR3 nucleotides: TGTGCCAGCAGTCCCCCGGTCGGAGTTAGCACAGATACGCAGTATTTT.

The CDR3 nucleotides read TGCGCCAGCAGCTTGGGGGACATTAGCACAGATACGCAGTATTTT. Translation: CASSLGDISTDTQYF. The genes are TRBV5-1 and TRBJ2-3; TRBD1 might be the D (6 bases). V lost 0 bases, J lost 0 bases, and 8 bases lay in between. This CDR3 is 15 amino acids long. Germline V gene sequence: CDR1 SGHRS, CDR2 YFSETQ.

For the CDR3, the DNA is TGTGCCAGCAGCCCAAGGAGTTGGGGACTAGCGGGGATTTCGAACACCGGGGAGCTGTTTTTT. This encodes CASSPRSWGLAGISNTGELFF. This chain links TRBV28 with TRBJ2-2, with 13 bases fitting TRBD2. There are 21 residues in the CDR3. Germline trimming cut 6 bases from V and 0 bases from J; bases unmatched to any gene: 16. Germline CDR1 MDHEN, CDR2 SYDVKM.

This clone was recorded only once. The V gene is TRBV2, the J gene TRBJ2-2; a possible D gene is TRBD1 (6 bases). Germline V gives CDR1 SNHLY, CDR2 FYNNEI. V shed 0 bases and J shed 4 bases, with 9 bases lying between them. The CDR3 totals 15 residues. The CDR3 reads CASSEAGAGTGELFF. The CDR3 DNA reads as TGTGCCAGCAGTGAAGCGGGGGCGGGCACCGGGGAGCTGTTTTTT.

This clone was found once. The CDR3 DNA is TGTGCCAGCAGTTCGCGCGGGAGCACCTACGAGCAGTACTTC. Its translation: CASSSRGSTYEQYF. The V call is TRBV27, the J call TRBJ2-7, with 7 bases matching TRBD2. Germline V gives CDR1 MNHEY, CDR2 SMNVEV (reference sequence). Trimming at V came to 4 bases and at J to 2 bases, leaving 5 bases not matched to a gene. The length of the CDR3 is 14 residues.

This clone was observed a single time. CDR3 nucleotides: TGCGCCAGCAGCTTGAACCCACTGTCAATCCAAGAGACCCAGTACTTC. Protein sequence: CASSLNPLSIQETQYF. The rearrangement uses TRBV5-1 and TRBJ2-5; unclear D gene. The CDR3 extends over 16 amino acids. Deletions cut 1 base from V and 1 base from J, with 14 bases between. Germline lookup yields CDR1 SGHRS and CDR2 YFSETQ. Based on the CDR3 plus reference TRBV5-1 and TRBJ2-5, the full variable domain is KAGVTQTPRYLIKTRGQQVTLSCSPISGHRSVSWYQQTPGQGLQFLFEYFSETQRNKGNFPGRFSGRQFSNSRSEMNVSTLELGDSALYLCASSLNPLSIQETQYFGPGTRLLVL.

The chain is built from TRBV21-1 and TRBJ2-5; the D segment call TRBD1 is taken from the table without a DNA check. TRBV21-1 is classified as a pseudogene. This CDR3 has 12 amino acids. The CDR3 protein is CASRTGFETQYF. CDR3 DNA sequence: TGTGCCAGCAGGACAGGGTTCGAGACCCAGTACTTC.

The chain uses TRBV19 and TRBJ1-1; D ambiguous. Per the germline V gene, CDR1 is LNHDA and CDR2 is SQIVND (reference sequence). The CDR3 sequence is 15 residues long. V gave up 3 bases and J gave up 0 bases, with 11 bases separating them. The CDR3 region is CASSIMEAMNTEAFF. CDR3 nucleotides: TGTGCCAGTAGTATTATGGAGGCAATGAACACTGAAGCTTTCTTT.

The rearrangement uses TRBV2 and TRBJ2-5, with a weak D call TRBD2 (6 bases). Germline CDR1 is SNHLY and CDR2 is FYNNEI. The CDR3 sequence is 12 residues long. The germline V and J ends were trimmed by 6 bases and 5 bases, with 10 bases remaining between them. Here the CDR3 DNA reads TGTGCCAGCAGGGGGGACTTCGAGACCCAGTACTTC. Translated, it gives CASRGDFETQYF.

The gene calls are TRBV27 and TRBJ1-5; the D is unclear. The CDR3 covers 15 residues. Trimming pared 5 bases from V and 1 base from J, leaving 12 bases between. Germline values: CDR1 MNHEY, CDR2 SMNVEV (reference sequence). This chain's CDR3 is CASSLSLGSNQPQHF. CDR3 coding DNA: TGTGCCAGCAGTCTGTCTCTCGGGAGCAATCAGCCCCAGCATTTT.

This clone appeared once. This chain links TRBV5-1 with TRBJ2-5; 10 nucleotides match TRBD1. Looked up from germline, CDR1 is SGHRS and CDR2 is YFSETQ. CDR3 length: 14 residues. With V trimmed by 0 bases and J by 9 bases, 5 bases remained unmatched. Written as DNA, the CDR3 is TGCGCCAGCAGCTTGGAAGGGACAGGGGTAGCCCAGTACTTC. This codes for CASSLEGTGVAQYF.